Shown below are 15 T cell receptor beta chains from a single sample sequenced in a study of cytomegalovirus exposure and HLA in healthy donors. The PCR ran on 60 Vbeta and 13 Jbeta primers. The protocol was immunoSEQ multiplex PCR, while the TCRdb copy is restricted to in-frame clones and leaves out a portion. The repertoire holds about 190,000 clones, with more than 75% as singletons. Sequencing used PBMCs. Receptor source: a man between 25 and 39 years old in good health and CMV-seronegative.

The V call is TRBV10-2, the J call TRBJ2-5; 9 bases map to TRBD1. J was trimmed by 5 bases and V by 5 bases; bases with no gene match: 3. This CDR3 is 13 amino acids long. Per germline, CDR1 WSHSY and CDR2 SAAADI. CDR3 sequence (DNA): TGCGCCAGCAGTACCGGGACAGGGGAGACCCAGTACTTC. This sequence encodes CASSTGTGETQYF.

The chain has TRBV15 and TRBJ1-1; no definite D call. The length of the CDR3 is 16 residues. In germline, CDR1 is LNHNV, CDR2 YYDKDF (reference sequence). V gave up 0 bases and J gave up 2 bases, with 13 bases separating them. The CDR3 nucleotides are TGTGCCACCAGCAGAGAATTTACAGCATTCAACACTGAAGCTTTCTTT. Translating gives CATSREFTAFNTEAFF. The whole variable domain, filled in from reference TRBV15 and TRBJ1-1, reads DAMVIQNPRYQVTQFGKPVTLSCSQTLNHNVMYWYQQKSSQAPKLLFHYYDKDFNNEADTPDNFQSRRPNTSFCFLDIRSPGLGDTAMYLCATSREFTAFNTEAFFGQGTRLTVV.

This clone was recorded a few times. The chain is built from TRBV6-4 and TRBJ1-5; D is undetermined. The CDR3 consists of 10 residues. From germline, CDR1 is MRHNA and CDR2 SNTAGT. Trimming pared 10 bases from V and 5 bases from J, leaving 6 bases between. The CDR3 here is CATEDQPQHF. In DNA form, the CDR3 reads TGTGCCACCGAGGATCAGCCCCAGCATTTT.

This chain joins TRBV9 and TRBJ1-1, with D hard to call. V was clipped by 5 bases and J by 6 bases, with 8 bases between them. Germline V lookup: CDR1 SGDLS, CDR2 YYNGEE. The CDR3 has 11 amino acids. CDR3: CASRPGSEAFF. The CDR3 DNA reads as TGTGCCAGCAGGCCGGGATCTGAAGCTTTCTTT.

The chain uses TRBV6-5 and TRBJ2-7; perhaps TRBD1 as D (6 bases). Germline V gene data show CDR1 as MNHEY and CDR2 as SVGAGI. The V and J ends lost 4 bases and 1 base respectively, with 8 bases between them. This CDR3 spans 13 amino acids. CDR3 coding DNA: TGTGCCAGCAGTTCAACAGGGTCCTACGAGCAGTACTTC. This sequence encodes CASSSTGSYEQYF.

The chain has TRBV2 and TRBJ1-1; D unresolved. Trimming removed 4 bases at V and 10 bases at J, with 7 bases between. CDR3 length: 10 residues. CDR1 and CDR2 from the germline V gene are SNHLY and FYNNEI. CDR3 nucleotide sequence: TGTGCCAGCAGTGTAACTCGAGCTTTCTTT. It is translated as CASSVTRAFF.

In its sample, this clone was seen a few times. V gene TRBV28 combines with J gene TRBJ2-7, with 8 bases identical to TRBD2. The germline gives CDR1 MDHEN, CDR2 SYDVKM. V shed 5 bases, J shed 6 bases, and the junction held 12 bases outside the gene matches. CDR3 length: 15 residues. CDR3 region: CASSGDGRALSEQYF. The CDR3 region has the DNA TGTGCCAGCAGTGGGGACGGGAGGGCCTTGAGCGAGCAGTACTTC.

This clone was seen a handful of times. The junction shows a germline mismatch at one end, possibly a read error. J is TRBJ2-5 and V is TRBV9; 9 bases are a match to TRBD2. Germline V lookup: CDR1 SGDLS, CDR2 YYNGEE. The CDR3 is 15 amino acids. The CDR3 DNA reads TGTGCCAGCTCAAGGGCTAGCGGGGCCCAAGAGGCCCAGTACTTC. It is translated as CASSRASGAQEAQYF.

The sample holds a few counts of this clone. The chain combines TRBV5-1 with TRBJ2-3, with 10 bases aligning to TRBD2. The V and J ends lost 4 bases and 0 bases, in that order; junction bases with no gene match: 5. CDR1 and CDR2 (germline): SGHRS, YFSETQ. This CDR3 has 16 residues. The CDR3 nucleotides read TGCGCCAGCAGCCTTTTAGCGGGGGGAAGCACAGATACGCAGTATTTT. Its translation: CASSLLAGGSTDTQYF.

The chain joins TRBV6-1 to TRBJ2-4, with 8 bases matching TRBD2. V lost 1 base and J lost 0; bases outside the gene matches: 14. The length of the CDR3 is 20 residues. Germline values: CDR1 MNHNS, CDR2 SASEGT. CDR3 nucleotides: TGTGCCAGCAGTGAAGAGCCAGCGGGAGATCCCTACGTAGCCAAAAACATTCAGTACTTC. Translating it yields CASSEEPAGDPYVAKNIQYF.

The chain couples TRBV1 to TRBJ2-3; the tabulated D call, TRBD2, remains unverified against the DNA. TRBV1 has pseudogene status. The CDR3 consists of 19 residues. The CDR3 DNA reads TGCACCAGCAGCCCCGAAGGACTAGCGGGAGGAAAGGGAACAGATACGCAGTATTTT. This encodes CTSSPEGLAGGKGTDTQYF.

The chain carries TRBV21-1 and TRBJ1-4; TRBD1, as called in the table, went unchecked against the DNA. TRBV21-1 is listed as a pseudogene. The CDR3 runs 17 residues. Written as DNA, the CDR3 is TGTGCCAGCAGCAATGGGGACAGGGCGGGATCTAATGAAAAACTGTTTTTT. It encodes CASSNGDRAGSNEKLFF.

V gene TRBV25-1 combines with J gene TRBJ2-1, with TRBD1 as a possible D gene (5 bases). CDR1 is MGHDK, CDR2 SYGVNS, per germline. This CDR3 is built from 15 residues. Deletions cut 3 bases from V and 8 bases from J, with 17 bases between. The CDR3 DNA reads TGTGCCAGCAGTGATGACCTGGGGCGACGTTATGAGCAGTTCTTC. Its protein product is CASSDDLGRRYEQFF.

On this clone itself: An end of the junction differs from the germline gene, which may be a read error. CDR3 region: CSSSLSTEGLAKNIQYF. The DNA of the CDR3 is TGTTCCAGCAGCTTATCAACGGAGGGGCTAGCCAAAAACATTCAGTACTTC. The chain is built from TRBV7-9 and TRBJ2-4; TRBD2 might be the D (6 bases). Germline CDR1 reads SEHNR; CDR2 reads FQNEAQ (reference sequence). CDR3 length: 17 amino acids.

The rearrangement joins TRBV5-1 to TRBJ1-4, with TRBD1 matching 9 bases. The germline V gene encodes CDR1 SGHRS and CDR2 YFSETQ. There are 14 residues in the CDR3. V was clipped by 4 bases and J by 8 bases; unmatched bases: 6. The DNA for the CDR3 is TGCGCCAGCAGCCCAGGACAGGGGCGGGAAAAACTGTTTTTT. Protein: CASSPGQGREKLFF. The full variable domain, its missing parts supplied by reference TRBV5-1 and TRBJ1-4, is KAGVTQTPRYLIKTRGQQVTLSCSPISGHRSVSWYQQTPGQGLQFLFEYFSETQRNKGNFPGRFSGRQFSNSRSEMNVSTLELGDSALYLCASSPGQGREKLFFGSGTQLSVL.